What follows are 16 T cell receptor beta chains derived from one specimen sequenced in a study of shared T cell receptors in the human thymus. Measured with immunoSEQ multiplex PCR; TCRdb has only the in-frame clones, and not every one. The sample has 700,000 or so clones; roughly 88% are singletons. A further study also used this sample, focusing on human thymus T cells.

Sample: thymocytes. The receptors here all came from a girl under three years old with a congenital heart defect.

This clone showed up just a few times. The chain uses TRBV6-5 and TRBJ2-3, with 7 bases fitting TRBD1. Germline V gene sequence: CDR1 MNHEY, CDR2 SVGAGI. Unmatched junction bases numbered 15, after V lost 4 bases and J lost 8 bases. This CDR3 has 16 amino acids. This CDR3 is CASSLRLRGSGGTQYF. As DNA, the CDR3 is TGTGCCAGCAGTTTGCGGTTACGCGGGTCAGGGGGTACGCAGTATTTT.

The chain's CDR3 is CASRQLVNFYNEQFF. The CDR3 DNA reads TGTGCCAGCAGGCAACTAGTGAACTTCTACAATGAGCAGTTCTTC. The chain uses TRBV6-1 and TRBJ2-1, with D perhaps matching TRBD2 (5 bases). The CDR3 loop spans 15 amino acids. The V gene's germline CDR1 is MNHNS and CDR2 SASEGT. Trimming cost V 6 bases and J 3 bases, with 15 bases left between them.

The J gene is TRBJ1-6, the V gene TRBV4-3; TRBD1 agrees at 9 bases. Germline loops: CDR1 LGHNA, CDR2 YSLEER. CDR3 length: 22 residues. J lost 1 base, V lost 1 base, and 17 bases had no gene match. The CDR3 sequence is CASSQGGAGTGIKGSYNSPLHF. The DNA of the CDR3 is TGCGCCAGCAGCCAAGGGGGGGCCGGGACAGGGATAAAGGGATCCTATAATTCACCCCTCCACTTT.

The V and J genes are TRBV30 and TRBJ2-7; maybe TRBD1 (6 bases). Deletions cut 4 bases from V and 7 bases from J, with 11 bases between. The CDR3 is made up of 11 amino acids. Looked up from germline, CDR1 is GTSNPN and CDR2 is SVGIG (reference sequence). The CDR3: CAWTGVGEQYF. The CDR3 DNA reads TGTGCCTGGACAGGGGTGGGAGAGCAGTACTTC.

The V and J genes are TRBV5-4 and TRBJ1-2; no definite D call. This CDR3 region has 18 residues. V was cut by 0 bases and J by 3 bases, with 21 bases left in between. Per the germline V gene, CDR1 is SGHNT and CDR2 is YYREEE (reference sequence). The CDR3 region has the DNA TGTGCCAGCAGCTTGGGCCTCAAAAGCGGGCGGGTCGACTATGGCTACACCTTC. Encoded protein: CASSLGLKSGRVDYGYTF. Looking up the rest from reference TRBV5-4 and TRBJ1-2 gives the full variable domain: ETGVTQSPTHLIKTRGQQVTLRCSSQSGHNTVSWYQQALGQGPQFIFQYYREEENGRGNFPPRFSGLQFPNYSSELNVNALELDDSALYLCASSLGLKSGRVDYGYTFGSGTRLTVV.

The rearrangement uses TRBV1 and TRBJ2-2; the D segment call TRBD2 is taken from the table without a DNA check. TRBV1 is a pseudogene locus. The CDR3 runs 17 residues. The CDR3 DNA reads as TGCACCAGCAGCCAAGATCGGACACGGGGGGCGGACGGGGAGCTGTTTTTT. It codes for CTSSQDRTRGADGELFF.

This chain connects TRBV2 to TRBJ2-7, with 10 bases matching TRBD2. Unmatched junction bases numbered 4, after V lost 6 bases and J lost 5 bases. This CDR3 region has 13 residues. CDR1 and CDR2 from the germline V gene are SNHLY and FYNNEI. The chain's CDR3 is CASRAGTSDEQYF. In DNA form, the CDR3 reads TGTGCCAGCAGAGCCGGGACTAGCGACGAGCAGTACTTC. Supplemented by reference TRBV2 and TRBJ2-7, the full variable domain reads EPEVTQTPSHQVTQMGQEVILRCVPISNHLYFYWYRQILGQKVEFLVSFYNNEISEKSEIFDDQFSVERPDGSNFTLKIRSTKLEDSAMYFCASRAGTSDEQYFGPGTRLTVT.

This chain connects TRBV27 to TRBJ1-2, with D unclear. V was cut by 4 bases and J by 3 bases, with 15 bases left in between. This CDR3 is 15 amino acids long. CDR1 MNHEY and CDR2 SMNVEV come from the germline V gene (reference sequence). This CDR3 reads CASSSGSDPHYGYTF. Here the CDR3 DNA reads TGTGCCAGCAGTTCGGGGTCGGACCCCCACTATGGCTACACCTTC.

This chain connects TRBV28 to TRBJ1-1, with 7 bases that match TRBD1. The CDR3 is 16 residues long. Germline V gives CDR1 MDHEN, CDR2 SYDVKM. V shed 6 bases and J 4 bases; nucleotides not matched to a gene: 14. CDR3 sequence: CASSPGQIFRGTEAFF. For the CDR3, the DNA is TGTGCCAGCAGCCCGGGACAGATTTTTAGGGGCACTGAAGCTTTCTTT.

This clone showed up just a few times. CDR3 residues: CASGHGTSNTGELFF. The CDR3 DNA reads as TGTGCCAGCGGACATGGGACTAGTAACACCGGGGAGCTGTTTTTT. The chain employs TRBV5-6 and TRBJ2-2; the match to TRBD2 covers 8 bases. V dropped 7 bases and J dropped 2; count of bases not matched to a gene: 7. Germline CDR1 SGHDT, CDR2 YYEEEE. This CDR3 contains 15 residues.

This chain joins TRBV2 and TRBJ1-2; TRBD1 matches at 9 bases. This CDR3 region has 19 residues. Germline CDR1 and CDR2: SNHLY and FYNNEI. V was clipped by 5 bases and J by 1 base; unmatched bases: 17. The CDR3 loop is CASSPRRDRVFGLNYGYTF. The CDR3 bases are TGTGCCAGCAGTCCTCGGAGGGACAGGGTTTTCGGGCTTAACTATGGCTACACCTTC.

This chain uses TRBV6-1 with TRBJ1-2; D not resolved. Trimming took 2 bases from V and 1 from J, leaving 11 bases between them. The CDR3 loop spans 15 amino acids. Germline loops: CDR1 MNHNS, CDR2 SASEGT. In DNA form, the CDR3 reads TGTGCCAGCAGTGAATACGGGAGGGATAACTATGGCTACACCTTC. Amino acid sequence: CASSEYGRDNYGYTF.

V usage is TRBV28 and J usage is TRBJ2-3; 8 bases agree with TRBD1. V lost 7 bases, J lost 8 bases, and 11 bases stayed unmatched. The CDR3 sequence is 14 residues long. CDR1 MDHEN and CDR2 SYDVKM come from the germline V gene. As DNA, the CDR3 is TGTGCCAGCATTCGTCGCAGGGGGCCTGGTACGCAGTATTTT. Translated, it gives CASIRRRGPGTQYF. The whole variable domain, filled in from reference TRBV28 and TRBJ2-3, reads DVKVTQSSRYLVKRTGEKVFLECVQDMDHENMFWYRQDPGLGLRLIYFSYDVKMKEKGDIPEGYSVSREKKERFSLILESASTNQTSMYLCASIRRRGPGTQYFGPGTRLTVL.

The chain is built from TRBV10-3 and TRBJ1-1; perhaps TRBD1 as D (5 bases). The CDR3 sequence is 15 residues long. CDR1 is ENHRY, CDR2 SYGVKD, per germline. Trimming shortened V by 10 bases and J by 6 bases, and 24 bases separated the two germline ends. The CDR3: CATVPWGQPPSEAFF. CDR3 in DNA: TGTGCCACCGTTCCTTGGGGCCAGCCTCCCTCTGAAGCTTTCTTT.

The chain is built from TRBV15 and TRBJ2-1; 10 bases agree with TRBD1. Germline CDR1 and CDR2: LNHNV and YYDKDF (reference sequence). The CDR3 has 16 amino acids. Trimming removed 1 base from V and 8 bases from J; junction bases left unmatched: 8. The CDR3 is CATSRAGQGLRDEQFF. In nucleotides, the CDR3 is TGTGCCACCAGCAGAGCGGGACAGGGGTTGAGGGATGAGCAGTTCTTC.

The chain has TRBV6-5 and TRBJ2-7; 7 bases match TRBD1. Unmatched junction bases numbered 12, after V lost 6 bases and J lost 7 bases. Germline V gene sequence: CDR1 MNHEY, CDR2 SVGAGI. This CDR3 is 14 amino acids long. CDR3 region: CASSGTASQLEQYF. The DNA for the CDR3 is TGTGCCAGCAGCGGGACAGCTTCACAGTTGGAGCAGTACTTC.